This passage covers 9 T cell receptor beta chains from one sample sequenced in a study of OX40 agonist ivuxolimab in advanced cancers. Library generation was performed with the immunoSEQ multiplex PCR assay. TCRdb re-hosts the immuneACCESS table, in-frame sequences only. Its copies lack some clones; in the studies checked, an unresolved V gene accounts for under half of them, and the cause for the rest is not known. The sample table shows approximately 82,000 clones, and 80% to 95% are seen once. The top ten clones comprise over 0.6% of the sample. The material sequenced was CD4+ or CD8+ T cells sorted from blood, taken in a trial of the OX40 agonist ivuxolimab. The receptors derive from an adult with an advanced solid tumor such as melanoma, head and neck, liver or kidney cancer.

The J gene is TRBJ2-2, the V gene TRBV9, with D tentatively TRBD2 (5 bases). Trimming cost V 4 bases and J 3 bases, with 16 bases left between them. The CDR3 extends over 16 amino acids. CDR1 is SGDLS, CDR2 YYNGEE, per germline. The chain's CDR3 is CASSPFGVSDTGELFF. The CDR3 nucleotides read TGTGCCAGCAGCCCCTTCGGGGTCTCGGACACCGGGGAGCTGTTTTTT.

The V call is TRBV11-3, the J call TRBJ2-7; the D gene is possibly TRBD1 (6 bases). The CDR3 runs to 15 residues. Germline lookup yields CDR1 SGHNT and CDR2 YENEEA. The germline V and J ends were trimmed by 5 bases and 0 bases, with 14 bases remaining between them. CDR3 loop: CASSLTGHFSYEQYF. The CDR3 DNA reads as TGTGCCAGCAGCCTGACAGGACATTTCTCCTACGAGCAGTACTTC. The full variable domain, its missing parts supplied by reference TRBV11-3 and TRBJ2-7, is EAGVVQSPRYKIIEKKQPVAFWCNPISGHNTLYWYLQNLGQGPELLIRYENEEAVDDSQLPKDRFSAERLKGVDSTLKIQPAELGDSAVYLCASSLTGHFSYEQYFGPGTRLTVT.

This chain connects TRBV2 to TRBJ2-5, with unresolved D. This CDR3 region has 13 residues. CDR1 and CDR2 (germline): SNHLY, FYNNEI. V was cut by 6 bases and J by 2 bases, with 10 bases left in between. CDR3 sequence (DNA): TGTGCCAGCAGGTTGGGATTTCAAGAGACCCAGTACTTC. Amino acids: CASRLGFQETQYF.

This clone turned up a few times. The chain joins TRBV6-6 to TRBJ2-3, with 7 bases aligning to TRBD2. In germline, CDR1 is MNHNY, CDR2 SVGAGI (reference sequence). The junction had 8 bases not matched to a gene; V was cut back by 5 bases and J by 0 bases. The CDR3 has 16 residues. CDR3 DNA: TGTGCCAGCAGTGCGGGGGTCCTTGCCAGCACAGATACGCAGTATTTT. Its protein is CASSAGVLASTDTQYF.

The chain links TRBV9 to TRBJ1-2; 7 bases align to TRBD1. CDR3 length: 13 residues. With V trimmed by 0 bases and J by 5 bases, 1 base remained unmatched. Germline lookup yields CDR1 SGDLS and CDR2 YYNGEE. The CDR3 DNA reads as TGTGCCAGCAGCGTAGACAGGGGTTATGGCTACACCTTC. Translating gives CASSVDRGYGYTF.

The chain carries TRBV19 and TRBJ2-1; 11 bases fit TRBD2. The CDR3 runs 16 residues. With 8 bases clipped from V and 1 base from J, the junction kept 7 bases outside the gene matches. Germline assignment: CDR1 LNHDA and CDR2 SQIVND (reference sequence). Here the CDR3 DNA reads TGTGCCAGTCTGGCTAGCGGGGGGCGGTCCTACAATGAGCAGTTCTTC. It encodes CASLASGGRSYNEQFF.

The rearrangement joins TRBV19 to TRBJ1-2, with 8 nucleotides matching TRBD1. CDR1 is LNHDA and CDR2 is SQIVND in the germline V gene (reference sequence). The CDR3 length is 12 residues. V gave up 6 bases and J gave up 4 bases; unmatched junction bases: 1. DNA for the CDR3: TGTGCCAGTAGGGACAGGGTCTATGGCTACACCTTC. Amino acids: CASRDRVYGYTF.

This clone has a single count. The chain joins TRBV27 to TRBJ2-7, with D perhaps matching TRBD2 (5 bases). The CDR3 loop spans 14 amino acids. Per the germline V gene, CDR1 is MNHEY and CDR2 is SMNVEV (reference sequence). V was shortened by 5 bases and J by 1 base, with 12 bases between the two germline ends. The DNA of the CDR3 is TGTGCCAGCAGTCCCCGGGGTGTTTCCTACGAGCAGTACTTC. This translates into CASSPRGVSYEQYF.

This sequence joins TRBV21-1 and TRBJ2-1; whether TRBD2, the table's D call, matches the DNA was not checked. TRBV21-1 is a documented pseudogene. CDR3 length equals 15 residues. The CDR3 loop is CASISRRGAGYEQFF. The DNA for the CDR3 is TGTGCCAGCATCTCTCGGCGGGGGGCAGGCTATGAGCAGTTCTTC.